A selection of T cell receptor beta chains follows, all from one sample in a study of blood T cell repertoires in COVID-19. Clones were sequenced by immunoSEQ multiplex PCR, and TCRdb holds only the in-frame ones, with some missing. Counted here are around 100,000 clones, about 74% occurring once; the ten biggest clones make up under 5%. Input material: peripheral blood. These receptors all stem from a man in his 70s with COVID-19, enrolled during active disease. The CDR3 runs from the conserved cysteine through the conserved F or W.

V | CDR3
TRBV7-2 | CASSRGAGPGTQYF
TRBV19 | CASSIGRRTDTQYF
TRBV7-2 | CASSPGGRSSYEQYF
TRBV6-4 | CASSDPKRTSGRAQSYNEQFF
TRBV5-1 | CASSPNGLAGEQFF
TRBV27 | CASSWSPNSNQPQHF
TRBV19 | CASSTSLAGGQNEQFF
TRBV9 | CASSESGANSGANVLTF
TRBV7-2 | CASSLAATSGEQYF
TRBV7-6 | CASSLEISGRDGYEQYF
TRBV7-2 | CASSLGGGAAGNTIYF
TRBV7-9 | CASSKDRVNTEAFF
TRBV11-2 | CASSLGAGIAEKLFF
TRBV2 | CASSERVPAEQYF
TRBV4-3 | CASSQDPRGPYEQYF
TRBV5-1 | CASSALTTGDAGELFF
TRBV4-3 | CASSQAIQVYGYTF
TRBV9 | CASSVVGQEGSPLHF
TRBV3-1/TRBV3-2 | CASSQRSGRSYYGYTF
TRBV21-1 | CASSKKPTGAKNIQYF
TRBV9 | CASNRDANYNEQFF
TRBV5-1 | CASSLVSGRASDEQFF
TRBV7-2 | CASSLGPGGRNTIYF
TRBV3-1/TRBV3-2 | CASSQFAGGVGEKLFF
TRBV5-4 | CATKDRQGMNTEAFF
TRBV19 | CASSRTGANTGELFF
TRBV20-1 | CSASSGRDSYEQYF
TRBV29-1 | CSVGHRAGANVLTF